Sequencing of this T cell receptor (beta chain) was carried out in a study of technical replicates of blood from several donors. V trimming: 6 bases; J trimming: 9 bases; junction bases outside the gene matches: 3. Germline assignment: CDR1 SEHNR and CDR2 FQNEAQ (reference sequence). There are 12 residues in the CDR3. Method: immunoSEQ multiplex PCR; TCRdb's copy keeps in-frame clones and lacks some. The table shows about 82,000 clones, with about 93% occurring only once. This clone was found once. The source of this sequence is a human donor in good health. The sample consisted of T cells isolated from PBMCs. This chain links TRBV7-9 with TRBJ2-2, with 8 bases fitting TRBD1. DNA of the CDR3: TGTGCCAGCAGTTCAGGGGGCCGGGAGCTGTTTTTT. The encoded protein is CASSSGGRELFF.